Shown below are 17 T cell receptor beta chains from a single sample sequenced in a study of shared clonotypes between healthy human individuals. Produced via immunoSEQ multiplex PCR; TCRdb's table is partial and in-frame only. The table has about 960,000 clones, approximately 80% seen once. Input material: memory CD4+ T cells sorted from blood. Subset noted: CD45RA-negative fraction. These receptor sequences come from a man aged 18 to 35 in good health.

A note on this clone: A much larger clone differs by one base, so this may be a read error. V and J are TRBV5-5 and TRBJ1-1; D is unresolved. The CDR3 has 11 residues. Trimming shortened V by 4 bases and J by 2 bases, and 3 bases separated the two germline ends. From germline, CDR1 is SGHKS and CDR2 YYEKEE (reference sequence). This CDR3 is CASSHNTEAFF. The CDR3 region has the DNA TGTGCCAGCAGCCACAACACTGAAGCTTTCTTT.

The chain has TRBV7-2 and TRBJ2-1; D might be TRBD2 (6 bases). This CDR3 region has 16 residues. Germline-derived CDR1 and CDR2 are SGHTA and FQGNSA. Trimming stripped 5 bases from V and 0 bases from J, with 14 bases between. CDR3 sequence: CASSPRDFYSYNEQFF. In nucleotides, the CDR3 is TGTGCCAGCAGCCCCCGGGACTTTTACTCCTACAATGAGCAGTTCTTC.

The CDR3 region is CASSLSRGRSGDTQYF. CDR3 bases: TGTGCCAGCAGCTTAAGCAGGGGGCGAAGTGGAGATACGCAGTATTTT. The chain is built from TRBV7-2 and TRBJ2-3; 8 bases are a match to TRBD1. V dropped 2 bases and J dropped 5; count of bases not matched to a gene: 9. CDR1 is SGHTA and CDR2 is FQGNSA in the germline V gene. CDR3 length equals 16 residues. The whole variable domain, filled in from reference TRBV7-2 and TRBJ2-3, reads GAGVSQSPSNKVTEKGKDVELRCDPISGHTALYWYRQSLGQGLEFLIYFQGNSAPDKSGLPSDRFSAERTGGSVSTLTIQRTQQEDSAVYLCASSLSRGRSGDTQYFGPGTRLTVL.

The rearrangement uses TRBV10-3 and TRBJ2-7; D is unclear. Trimming pared 2 bases from V and 2 bases from J, leaving 13 bases between. CDR3 length: 15 amino acids. CDR1 is ENHRY, CDR2 SYGVKD, per germline. The chain's CDR3 is CAISEDDIKAYEQYF. The CDR3, as DNA: TGTGCCATCAGTGAGGACGACATTAAGGCCTACGAGCAGTACTTC.

This rearrangement joins TRBV7-8 to TRBJ1-3; a weak D match, TRBD1 (5 bases). Trimming took off 4 bases at V and 0 bases at J, with 10 bases between the two ends. The germline V gene has CDR1 SGHVS and CDR2 FQNEAQ. The CDR3 totals 15 residues. For the CDR3, the DNA is TGTGCCAGCAGCTCGGGACGGAACTCTGGAAACACCATATATTTT. Translated: CASSSGRNSGNTIYF. Variable domain in full (rest from reference TRBV7-8 and TRBJ1-3): GAGVSQSPRYKVAKRGQDVALRCDPISGHVSLFWYQQALGQGPEFLTYFQNEAQLDKSGLPSDRFFAERPEGSVSTLKIQRTQQEDSAVYLCASSSGRNSGNTIYFGEGSWLTVV.

The rearrangement joins TRBV7-3 to TRBJ2-5; D is undetermined. This CDR3 is built from 13 residues. Per the germline V gene, CDR1 is SGHTA and CDR2 is FQGTGA. Trimming pared 3 bases from V and 4 bases from J, leaving 9 bases between. Here the CDR3 reads CASSFSVGETQYF. The CDR3 bases are TGTGCCAGCAGCTTCTCTGTTGGAGAGACCCAGTACTTC.

V gene TRBV5-1 combines with J gene TRBJ2-5, with unresolved D. V lost 4 bases and J 4 bases, leaving 11 bases between the germline ends. CDR3 length: 13 amino acids. CDR1 is SGHRS and CDR2 is YFSETQ in the germline V gene. The CDR3 spells CASSNYPGETQYF. The CDR3, as DNA: TGCGCCAGCAGCAACTACCCCGGAGAGACCCAGTACTTC. The full variable domain, with the rest looked up from reference TRBV5-1 and TRBJ2-5, is KAGVTQTPRYLIKTRGQQVTLSCSPISGHRSVSWYQQTPGQGLQFLFEYFSETQRNKGNFPGRFSGRQFSNSRSEMNVSTLELGDSALYLCASSNYPGETQYFGPGTRLLVL.

This clone was observed a single time. The V gene is TRBV11-3, the J gene TRBJ2-7; TRBD2 might be the D (5 bases). Trimming pared 5 bases from V and 6 bases from J, leaving 17 bases between. The CDR3 sequence is 14 residues long. Germline assignment: CDR1 SGHNT and CDR2 YENEEA. Written as DNA, the CDR3 is TGTGCCAGCAGCCGAGAGAGTGGGAGCCTCGAGCAGTACTTC. It yields the protein CASSRESGSLEQYF.

This clone was found a few times. A much more abundant neighbour one base away suggests this may be a read error. The sample carries other DNA sequences with the same CDR3. The genes are TRBV5-6 and TRBJ1-5; no firm D call. Trimming left V 4 bases short and J 4 bases short, with 9 bases between. CDR3 length: 13 residues. Per the germline V gene, CDR1 is SGHDT and CDR2 is YYEEEE. CDR3 amino acids: CASSLGPNQPQHF. CDR3 coding DNA: TGTGCCAGCAGCCTCGGGCCAAATCAGCCCCAGCATTTT.

In regard to this clone: This sample also contains other DNA sequences that code for the same CDR3. The chain joins TRBV18 to TRBJ2-1, with TRBD2 matching 9 bases. The V gene's germline CDR1 is KGHSH and CDR2 LQKENI. CDR3 length: 14 amino acids. V gave up 2 bases and J gave up 4 bases; unmatched junction bases: 0. This chain's CDR3 is CASSPAGGYNEQFF. The CDR3 nucleotides read TGTGCCAGCTCACCAGCGGGAGGGTACAATGAGCAGTTCTTC.

This clone has just one count. V usage is TRBV18 and J usage is TRBJ2-7, with 13 bases identical to TRBD2. With V trimmed by 6 bases and J by 1 base, 9 bases remained unmatched. The CDR3 length is 17 residues. Germline CDR1 and CDR2: KGHSH and LQKENI. For the CDR3, the DNA is TGTGCCAGCTCGTTCGGGACTAGCGGGACAGGTTCCTACGAGCAGTACTTC. Its protein is CASSFGTSGTGSYEQYF.

The chain has TRBV25-1 and TRBJ1-1; D unclear. The germline V gene encodes CDR1 MGHDK and CDR2 SYGVNS. The CDR3 spans 14 residues. Trimming cost V 8 bases and J 0 bases, with 13 bases left between them. The CDR3 sequence is CASAGFGVNTEAFF. The CDR3 DNA reads TGTGCCAGCGCTGGGTTTGGGGTGAACACTGAAGCTTTCTTT.

V usage is TRBV2 and J usage is TRBJ2-2; D might be TRBD2 (6 bases). The CDR3 covers 16 residues. Germline V gene lookup returns CDR1 SNHLY and CDR2 FYNNEI. V gave up 5 bases and J gave up 7 bases, with 20 bases separating them. CDR3 amino acids: CASSPWGDPGGGELFF. CDR3 bases: TGTGCCAGCAGTCCTTGGGGGGACCCAGGTGGCGGGGAGCTGTTTTTT.

This chain joins TRBV7-9 and TRBJ1-4; D perhaps matches TRBD1 (5 bases). The V gene lost 0 bases and the J gene lost 2 bases, with 13 bases spanning the gap. CDR1 is SEHNR, CDR2 FQNEAQ, per germline (reference sequence). The CDR3 sequence is 17 residues long. This CDR3 is CASSLANGAGTNEKLFF. The CDR3 bases are TGTGCCAGCAGCTTAGCCAACGGGGCAGGGACTAATGAAAAACTGTTTTTT.

This clone has a handful of counts. J is TRBJ1-2 and V is TRBV19, with 7 bases matching TRBD1. Trimming removed 5 bases from V and 2 bases from J; junction bases left unmatched: 5. The CDR3 consists of 14 residues. The germline V gene has CDR1 LNHDA and CDR2 SQIVND (reference sequence). CDR3 in amino acids: CASSPQGQNYGYTF. The CDR3 nucleotides are TGTGCCAGTAGTCCCCAGGGACAGAACTATGGCTACACCTTC.

This chain uses TRBV15 with TRBJ2-5; 12 bases are shared with TRBD1. Trimming cost V 0 bases and J 4 bases; bases outside gene matches: 3. The CDR3 is made up of 16 amino acids. Per the germline V gene, CDR1 is LNHNV and CDR2 is YYDKDF (reference sequence). CDR3 sequence (DNA): TGTGCCACCAGCAGAGATGGGACAGGGGGCACAGAGACCCAGTACTTC. Protein: CATSRDGTGGTETQYF.

The V gene is TRBV28, the J gene TRBJ2-7; 14 bases are a match to TRBD2. This CDR3 spans 16 amino acids. Germline CDR1 is MDHEN and CDR2 is SYDVKM. V lost 7 bases, J lost 1 base, and 6 bases stayed unmatched. The CDR3 reads CASTTGLAGGSYEQYF. CDR3 DNA: TGTGCCAGCACCACCGGACTAGCGGGGGGTTCCTACGAGCAGTACTTC.